This entry lists 2 T cell receptor beta chains sequenced from one sample in a study of human T cells and chemical hapten exposure. TCRdb re-analysed the RACE reads in MiXCR, keeping a single row per CDR3 protein. The data hold roughly 130,000 distinct CDR3 sequences, with approximately 10% observed a single time. The time point denotes: healthy volunteer bleed at 2 weeks. Someone pulled total RNA out of unfractionated whole blood. Sequenced input: whole blood. These receptor sequences come from a male donor in good health. Some clones in this sample may be carry-over from other donors' samples.

The chain joins TRBV6-5 to TRBJ2-6, with TRBD2 as a possible D gene (5 bases). CDR1 and CDR2 (germline): MNHEY, SVGAGI. This CDR3 has 16 residues. V was trimmed by 2 bases and J by 4 bases, leaving 12 bases between them. CDR3 region: CASSYQPGTGANVLTF. Written as DNA, the CDR3 is TGTGCCAGCAGTTACCAGCCGGGAACCGGGGCCAACGTCCTGACTTTC.

This clonotype was counted only a few times. This chain uses TRBV4-1 with TRBJ1-4; D not certain. This CDR3 spans 15 amino acids. Trimming shortened V by 1 base and J by 0 bases, and 6 bases separated the two germline ends. Germline V CDR1 and CDR2: MGHRA, YSYEKL. The chain's CDR3 is CASSQGAATNEKLFF. CDR3 nucleotide sequence: TGCGCCAGCAGCCAAGGTGCCGCAACTAATGAAAAACTGTTTTTT.